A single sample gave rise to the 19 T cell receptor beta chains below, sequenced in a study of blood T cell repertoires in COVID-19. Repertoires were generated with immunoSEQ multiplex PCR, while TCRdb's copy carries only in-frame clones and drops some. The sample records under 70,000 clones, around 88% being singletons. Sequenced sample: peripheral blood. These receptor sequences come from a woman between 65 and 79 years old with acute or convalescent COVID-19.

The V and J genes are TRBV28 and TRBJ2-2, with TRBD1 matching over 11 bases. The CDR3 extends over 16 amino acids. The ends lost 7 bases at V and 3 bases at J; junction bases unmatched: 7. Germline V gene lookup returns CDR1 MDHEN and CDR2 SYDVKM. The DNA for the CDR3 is TGTGCCAGCACAGTTTCGGGACAGGGGGACACCGGGGAGCTGTTTTTT. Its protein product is CASTVSGQGDTGELFF. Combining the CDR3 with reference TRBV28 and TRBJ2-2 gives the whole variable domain DVKVTQSSRYLVKRTGEKVFLECVQDMDHENMFWYRQDPGLGLRLIYFSYDVKMKEKGDIPEGYSVSREKKERFSLILESASTNQTSMYLCASTVSGQGDTGELFFGEGSRLTVL.

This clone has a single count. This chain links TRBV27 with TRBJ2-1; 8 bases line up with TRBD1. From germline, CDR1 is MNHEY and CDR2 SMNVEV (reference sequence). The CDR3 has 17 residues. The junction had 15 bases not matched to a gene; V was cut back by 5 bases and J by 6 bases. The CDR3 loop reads CASSPPTGRGPLNEQFF. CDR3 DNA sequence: TGTGCCAGCAGTCCCCCCACCGGCAGGGGGCCCCTCAATGAGCAGTTCTTC.

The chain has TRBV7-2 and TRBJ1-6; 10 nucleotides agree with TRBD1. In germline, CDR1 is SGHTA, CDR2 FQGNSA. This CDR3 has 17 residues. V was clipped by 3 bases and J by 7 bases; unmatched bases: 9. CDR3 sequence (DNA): TGTGCCAGCAGCTTGGGACAGGGGCCGGCCATCAATTCACCCCTCCACTTT. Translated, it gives CASSLGQGPAINSPLHF.

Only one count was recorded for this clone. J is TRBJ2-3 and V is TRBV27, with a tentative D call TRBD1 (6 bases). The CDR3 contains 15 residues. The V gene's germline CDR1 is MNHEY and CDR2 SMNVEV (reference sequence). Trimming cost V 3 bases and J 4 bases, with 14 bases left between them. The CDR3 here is CASSFLGGAADTQYF. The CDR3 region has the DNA TGTGCCAGCAGTTTTTTAGGGGGTGCGGCAGATACGCAGTATTTT.

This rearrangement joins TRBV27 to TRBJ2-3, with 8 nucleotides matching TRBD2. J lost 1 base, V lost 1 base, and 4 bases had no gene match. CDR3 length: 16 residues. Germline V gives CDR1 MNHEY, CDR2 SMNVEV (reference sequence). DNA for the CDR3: TGTGCCAGCAGTTTATATGGACTAGCTGGCACAGATACGCAGTATTTT. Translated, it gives CASSLYGLAGTDTQYF.

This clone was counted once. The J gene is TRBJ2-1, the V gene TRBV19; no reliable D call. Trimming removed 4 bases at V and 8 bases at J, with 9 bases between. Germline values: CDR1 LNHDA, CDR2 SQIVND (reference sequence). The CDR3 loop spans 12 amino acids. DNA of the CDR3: TGTGCCAGTAGTAACTCGGGTTATGAGCAGTTCTTC. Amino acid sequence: CASSNSGYEQFF.

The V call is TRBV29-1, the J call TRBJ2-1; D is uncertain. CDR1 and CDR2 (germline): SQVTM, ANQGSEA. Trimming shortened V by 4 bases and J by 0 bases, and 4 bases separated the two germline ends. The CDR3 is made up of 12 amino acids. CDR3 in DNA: TGCAGCGTTGGACACTCCTACAATGAGCAGTTCTTC. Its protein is CSVGHSYNEQFF.

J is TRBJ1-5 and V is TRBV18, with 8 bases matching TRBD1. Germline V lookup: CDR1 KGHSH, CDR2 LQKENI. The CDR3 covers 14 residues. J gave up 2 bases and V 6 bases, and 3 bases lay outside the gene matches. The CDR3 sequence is CASSPTGGNQPQHF. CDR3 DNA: TGTGCCAGCTCCCCGACAGGGGGCAATCAGCCCCAGCATTTT. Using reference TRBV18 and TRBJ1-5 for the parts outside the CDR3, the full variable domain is NAGVMQNPRHLVRRRGQEARLRCSPMKGHSHVYWYRQLPEEGLKFMVYLQKENIIDESGMPKERFSAEFPKEGPSILRIQQVVRGDSAAYFCASSPTGGNQPQHFGDGTRLSIL.

CDR3 nucleotide sequence: TGTGCCAGTAGTCAGGGGGTAGGAAGCAATCAGCCCCAGCATTTT. Its translation: CASSQGVGSNQPQHF. The gene calls are TRBV19 and TRBJ1-5; 7 positions match TRBD1. With 5 bases clipped from V and 1 base from J, the junction kept 5 bases outside the gene matches. Germline V gene lookup returns CDR1 LNHDA and CDR2 SQIVND (reference sequence). CDR3 size: 15 residues.

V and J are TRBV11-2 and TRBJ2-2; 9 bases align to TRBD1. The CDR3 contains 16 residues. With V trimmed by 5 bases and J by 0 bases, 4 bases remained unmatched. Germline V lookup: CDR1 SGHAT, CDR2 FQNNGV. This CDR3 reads CASSPQGATNTGELFF. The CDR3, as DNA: TGTGCCAGCAGCCCACAGGGGGCTACGAACACCGGGGAGCTGTTTTTT.

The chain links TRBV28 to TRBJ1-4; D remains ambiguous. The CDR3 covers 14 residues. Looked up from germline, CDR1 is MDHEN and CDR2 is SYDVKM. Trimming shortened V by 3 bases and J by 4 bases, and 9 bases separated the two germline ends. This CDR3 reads CASSLEGSNEKLFF. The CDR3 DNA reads TGTGCCAGCAGTTTGGAGGGCAGTAATGAAAAACTGTTTTTT.

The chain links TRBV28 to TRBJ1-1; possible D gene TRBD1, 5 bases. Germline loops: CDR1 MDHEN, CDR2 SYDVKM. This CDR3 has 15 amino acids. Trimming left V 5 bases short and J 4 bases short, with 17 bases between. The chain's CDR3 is CASSVQVVRSTEAFF. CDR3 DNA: TGTGCCAGCAGTGTACAGGTGGTACGCTCCACTGAAGCTTTCTTT.

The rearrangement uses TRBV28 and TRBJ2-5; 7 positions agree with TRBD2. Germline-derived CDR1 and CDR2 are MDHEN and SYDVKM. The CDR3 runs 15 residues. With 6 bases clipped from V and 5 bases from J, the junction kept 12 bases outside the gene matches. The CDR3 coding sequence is TGTGCCAGCAGCCCCTCTGGGGGGGGGTCGGAGACCCAGTACTTC. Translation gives CASSPSGGGSETQYF.

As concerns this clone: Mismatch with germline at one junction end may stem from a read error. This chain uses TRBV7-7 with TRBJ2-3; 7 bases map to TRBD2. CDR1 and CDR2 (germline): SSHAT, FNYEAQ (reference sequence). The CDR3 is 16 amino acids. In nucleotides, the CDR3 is TGTGCTAGCAGCTTAGATGTTAGCGGGAGCACAGATACGCAGTATTTT. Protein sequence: CASSLDVSGSTDTQYF.

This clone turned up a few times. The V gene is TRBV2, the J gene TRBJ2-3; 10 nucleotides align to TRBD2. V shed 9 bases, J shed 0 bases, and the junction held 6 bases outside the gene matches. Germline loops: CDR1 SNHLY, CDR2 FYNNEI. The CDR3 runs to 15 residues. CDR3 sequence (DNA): TGTGCCAGTCGGAGACTAGCGGGCAGCACAGATACGCAGTATTTT. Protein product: CASRRLAGSTDTQYF.

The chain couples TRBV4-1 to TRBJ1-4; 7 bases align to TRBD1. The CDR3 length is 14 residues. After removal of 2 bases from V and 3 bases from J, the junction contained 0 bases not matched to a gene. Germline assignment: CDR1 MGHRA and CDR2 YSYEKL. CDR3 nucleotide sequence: TGCGCCAGCAGCCAACAGGGGGCTAATGAAAAACTGTTTTTT. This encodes CASSQQGANEKLFF.

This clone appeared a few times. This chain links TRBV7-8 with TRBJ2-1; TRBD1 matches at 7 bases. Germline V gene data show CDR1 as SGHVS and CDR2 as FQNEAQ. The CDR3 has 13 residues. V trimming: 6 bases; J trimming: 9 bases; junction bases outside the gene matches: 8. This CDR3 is CASRQGFVSEQFF. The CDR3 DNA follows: TGTGCCAGCAGACAGGGGTTCGTCAGTGAGCAGTTCTTC.

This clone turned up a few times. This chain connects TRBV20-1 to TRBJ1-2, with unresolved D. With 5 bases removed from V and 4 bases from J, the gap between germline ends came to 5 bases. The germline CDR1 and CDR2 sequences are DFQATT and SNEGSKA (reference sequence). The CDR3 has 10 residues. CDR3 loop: CSAFGYGYTF. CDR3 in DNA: TGCAGTGCTTTCGGCTATGGCTACACCTTC.

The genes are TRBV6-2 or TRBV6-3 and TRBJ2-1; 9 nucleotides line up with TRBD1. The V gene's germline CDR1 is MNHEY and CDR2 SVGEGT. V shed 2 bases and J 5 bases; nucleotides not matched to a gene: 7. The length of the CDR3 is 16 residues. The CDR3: CASSYDGQGYDNEQFF. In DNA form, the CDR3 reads TGTGCCAGCAGTTACGATGGACAGGGGTACGACAATGAGCAGTTCTTC.